The 26 T cell receptor beta chains below were found in one sample sequenced in a study of T cell repertoires in ileal Crohn's disease. Time point in this sample: inflamed ileum from the surgical specimen. Only in-frame clones appear in the TCRdb table, and some are missing; sequencing was by immunoSEQ multiplex PCR. This sample has some 3,500 clones, with just over 90% found just once. Material: ileal tissue. These receptors all stem from an adult with Crohn's disease.

Of note for this clone: The germline gene is not matched at one end of the junction; a read error may be the cause. This chain joins TRBV6-5 and TRBJ2-3, with 8 bases lining up with TRBD2. The CDR3 has 13 residues. Germline V gives CDR1 MNHEY, CDR2 SVGAGI. The CDR3 reads CATTSTGTRDFHF. In DNA, the CDR3 is TGTGCCACCACAAGCACCGGGACTAGGGATTTCCATTTT.

In nucleotides, the CDR3 is TGTGCCAGCAGGGGTCTGGGCAGGGAAGGCACTGAAGCTTTCTTT. Amino acids: CASRGLGREGTEAFF. The chain recombines TRBV6-1 with TRBJ1-1, with D possibly matching TRBD1 (5 bases). V was clipped by 6 bases and J by 4 bases, with 18 bases between them. Germline V gene sequence: CDR1 MNHNS, CDR2 SASEGT. This CDR3 contains 15 residues.

The chain has TRBV2 and TRBJ1-2; D might be TRBD1 (5 bases). V dropped 6 bases and J dropped 0 bases, with 11 bases sitting between them. Germline V gene sequence: CDR1 SNHLY, CDR2 FYNNEI. The CDR3 is 14 amino acids. The CDR3 sequence: CASSREGTNYGYTF. CDR3 bases: TGTGCCAGCAGCCGAGAGGGGACTAACTATGGCTACACCTTC. Together with reference TRBV2 and TRBJ1-2, the CDR3 gives the full variable domain: EPEVTQTPSHQVTQMGQEVILRCVPISNHLYFYWYRQILGQKVEFLVSFYNNEISEKSEIFDDQFSVERPDGSNFTLKIRSTKLEDSAMYFCASSREGTNYGYTFGSGTRLTVV.

V and J are TRBV30 and TRBJ1-3, with no clear D. CDR1 GTSNPN and CDR2 SVGIG come from the germline V gene (reference sequence). The CDR3 runs 14 residues. V lost 0 bases and J lost 9, with 15 bases in between. The DNA for the CDR3 is TGTGCCTGGAGTGTACTTCCGGGCCGGAGCACCATATATTTT. Amino acid sequence: CAWSVLPGRSTIYF.

The chain joins TRBV6-5 to TRBJ2-7; 7 bases agree with TRBD1. The CDR3 runs to 15 residues. The J segment lost 2 bases and the V segment lost 6 bases, leaving 10 bases of the junction unmatched. Germline CDR1 and CDR2: MNHEY and SVGAGI. CDR3 sequence: CASSFQGVRAYEQYF. The CDR3 nucleotides are TGTGCCAGCAGCTTCCAGGGGGTAAGGGCCTACGAGCAGTACTTC.

The rearrangement links TRBV5-1 to TRBJ1-6; D gene unclear. V lost 0 bases to trimming and J lost 11 bases, with 9 bases between them. The CDR3 has 13 amino acids. In germline, CDR1 is SGHRS, CDR2 YFSETQ. The CDR3 sequence is CASSLEMWTPLHF. The CDR3 DNA reads as TGCGCCAGCAGCTTGGAAATGTGGACACCCCTCCACTTT.

J is TRBJ2-7 and V is TRBV10-3, with 7 bases that match TRBD1. The CDR3 covers 14 residues. In germline, CDR1 is ENHRY, CDR2 SYGVKD. J gave up 5 bases and V 10 bases, and 14 bases lay outside the gene matches. The DNA of the CDR3 is TGTGCCACCCATATGGACAGGAACCGCAACGAGCAGTACTTC. The encoded protein is CATHMDRNRNEQYF.

This clone was counted a few times. The rearrangement uses TRBV13 and TRBJ2-3, with TRBD1 as a possible D gene (6 bases). Trimming removed 0 bases at V and 2 bases at J, with 12 bases between. Germline assignment: CDR1 PRHDT and CDR2 FYEKMQ (reference sequence). CDR3 length: 16 amino acids. This CDR3 reads CASSLGLPGVTDTQYF. CDR3 bases: TGTGCCAGCAGCTTAGGACTCCCAGGGGTCACAGATACGCAGTATTTT.

The V call is TRBV9, the J call TRBJ2-3, with 7 bases matching TRBD1. Germline V CDR1 and CDR2: SGDLS, YYNGEE. Trimming removed 7 bases from V and 0 bases from J; junction bases left unmatched: 8. The CDR3 loop spans 15 amino acids. This chain's CDR3 is CASHRDSASTDTQYF. CDR3 DNA: TGTGCCAGCCATCGGGACAGCGCTAGCACAGATACGCAGTATTTT.

This clone was found once. The rearrangement links TRBV27 to TRBJ2-2; TRBD2 matches 7 bases. Per germline, CDR1 MNHEY and CDR2 SMNVEV (reference sequence). The V segment lost 7 bases and the J segment 4 bases; nucleotides outside the gene matches: 9. This CDR3 comprises 15 residues. The DNA for the CDR3 is TGTGCCAGCACTCACTTCGGGGGGATCACCGGGGAGCTGTTTTTT. This sequence encodes CASTHFGGITGELFF.

The V gene is TRBV5-1, the J gene TRBJ2-1; tentatively, D is TRBD1 (7 bases). This CDR3 has 16 amino acids. Germline V gene data show CDR1 as SGHRS and CDR2 as YFSETQ. Trimming pared 3 bases from V and 5 bases from J, leaving 18 bases between. CDR3 sequence reads: CASSSGQVPGDNEQFF. As DNA, the CDR3 is TGCGCCAGCAGCTCCGGACAGGTCCCGGGGGACAATGAGCAGTTCTTC.

This chain connects TRBV5-1 to TRBJ1-2; D is unclear. Trimming shortened V by 0 bases and J by 1 base, and 10 bases separated the two germline ends. Germline lookup yields CDR1 SGHRS and CDR2 YFSETQ. This CDR3 spans 15 amino acids. The CDR3: CASSLGTYVNYGYTF. The CDR3 nucleotides read TGCGCCAGCAGCTTGGGGACGTACGTTAACTATGGCTACACCTTC. The full variable domain, completed using reference TRBV5-1 and TRBJ1-2, is KAGVTQTPRYLIKTRGQQVTLSCSPISGHRSVSWYQQTPGQGLQFLFEYFSETQRNKGNFPGRFSGRQFSNSRSEMNVSTLELGDSALYLCASSLGTYVNYGYTFGSGTRLTVV.

The chain couples TRBV10-3 to TRBJ1-2; tentative D call: TRBD1 (5 bases). The germline gives CDR1 ENHRY, CDR2 SYGVKD. Trimming took 5 bases from V and 4 from J, leaving 14 bases between them. The CDR3 covers 14 residues. The CDR3 loop reads CAISRHDSSYGYTF. DNA of the CDR3: TGTGCCATCAGTCGACATGACAGTAGCTATGGCTACACCTTC.

The chain joins TRBV6-1 to TRBJ1-6; D not resolved. The germline V gene has CDR1 MNHNS and CDR2 SASEGT. V lost 1 base and J lost 0, with 7 bases in between. The CDR3 has 16 residues. Here the CDR3 reads CASSEDGSSYNSPLHF. The CDR3 DNA sequence: TGTGCCAGCAGTGAAGACGGAAGCTCCTATAATTCACCCCTCCACTTT.

This clone was observed once. This sequence joins TRBV9 and TRBJ1-2, with D perhaps TRBD1 (6 bases). V was clipped by 4 bases and J by 4 bases, with 17 bases between them. This CDR3 has 15 residues. Per the germline V gene, CDR1 is SGDLS and CDR2 is YYNGEE. The CDR3 nucleotides read TGTGCCAGCAGCCCAGAGGTGGGGGCAGGCTATGGCTACACCTTC. Translated: CASSPEVGAGYGYTF.

This chain uses TRBV7-9 with TRBJ1-1; 7 bases are a match to TRBD1. CDR1 is SEHNR, CDR2 FQNEAQ, per germline (reference sequence). The CDR3 length is 15 residues. J was trimmed by 2 bases and V by 5 bases; bases with no gene match: 8. This CDR3 is CASSPQGGINTEAFF. The CDR3 bases are TGTGCCAGCAGCCCTCAAGGGGGCATCAACACTGAAGCTTTCTTT.

V usage is TRBV18 and J usage is TRBJ2-7; 10 positions agree with TRBD1. The CDR3 covers 15 residues. V lost 4 bases, J lost 5 bases, and 8 bases stayed unmatched. Per the germline V gene, CDR1 is KGHSH and CDR2 is LQKENI. The CDR3 region has the DNA TGTGCCAGCTCACTTTATACCGGGACAGGGGACGAGCAGTACTTC. This encodes CASSLYTGTGDEQYF.

The rearrangement links TRBV27 to TRBJ1-2; D is undetermined. Trimming cost V 3 bases and J 1 base, with 6 bases left between them. CDR3 length equals 13 residues. Germline V lookup: CDR1 MNHEY, CDR2 SMNVEV (reference sequence). The CDR3 is CASSFANNYGYTF. In DNA form, the CDR3 reads TGTGCCAGCAGTTTTGCAAATAACTATGGCTACACCTTC.

The chain links TRBV5-4 to TRBJ1-2; D is undetermined. From germline, CDR1 is SGHNT and CDR2 YYREEE (reference sequence). The CDR3 covers 14 residues. V was shortened by 2 bases and J by 8 bases, with 16 bases between the two germline ends. CDR3 protein: CASSLSGLLGGYTF. CDR3 DNA sequence: TGTGCCAGCAGCTTATCTGGCCTTCTGGGAGGCTACACCTTC.

The chain employs TRBV7-9 and TRBJ2-1; 11 nucleotides agree with TRBD1. The CDR3 sequence is 15 residues long. V shed 0 bases and J 9 bases; nucleotides not matched to a gene: 4. Germline-derived CDR1 and CDR2 are SEHNR and FQNEAQ (reference sequence). The DNA for the CDR3 is TGTGCCAGCAGCTTAGCGGACAGGGGGCTAGGTGAGCAGTTCTTC. Amino acid sequence: CASSLADRGLGEQFF.

The rearrangement links TRBV18 to TRBJ2-3; no definite D call. The CDR3 is 13 amino acids. CDR1 and CDR2 (germline): KGHSH, LQKENI. The ends were cut back, 2 bases at V and 6 bases at J, with 9 bases in the middle. DNA of the CDR3: TGTGCCAGCTCACCAGACGGAGCGGATACGCAGTATTTT. Translation gives CASSPDGADTQYF.

This sequence joins TRBV7-2 and TRBJ1-1, with a weak D call TRBD1 (6 bases). The CDR3 length is 15 residues. Germline V lookup: CDR1 SGHTA, CDR2 FQGNSA. V shed 4 bases and J shed 4 bases, with 16 bases lying between them. The CDR3 sequence: CASSSPGVGLTEAFF. In DNA, the CDR3 is TGTGCCAGCAGCTCCCCAGGGGTGGGGCTCACTGAAGCTTTCTTT.

J is TRBJ1-1 and V is TRBV28, with TRBD1 identical over 10 bases. V shed 0 bases, J shed 1 base, and the junction held 2 bases outside the gene matches. Germline assignment: CDR1 MDHEN and CDR2 SYDVKM. There are 16 residues in the CDR3. CDR3 loop: CASSLWGQGTNTEAFF. In nucleotides, the CDR3 is TGTGCCAGCAGTTTATGGGGACAGGGGACGAACACTGAAGCTTTCTTT.

The chain has TRBV12-2 and TRBJ1-5; the table's TRBD1 call for D was not verified on the DNA. TRBV12-2 is annotated as a pseudogene. The CDR3 consists of 17 residues. The CDR3, as DNA: TGTGCAAGTCGCCAATTCCGACAGGGGGCGCGAGGTCAGCCCCAGCATTTT. It is translated as CASRQFRQGARGQPQHF.

The V gene is TRBV4-1, the J gene TRBJ2-7, with 8 bases matching TRBD2. This CDR3 has 14 residues. V lost 6 bases, J lost 5 bases, and 9 bases stayed unmatched. Germline V gene lookup returns CDR1 MGHRA and CDR2 YSYEKL. CDR3 sequence reads: CASSRGGSIDEQYF. CDR3 nucleotides: TGCGCCAGCAGTCGGGGGGGGAGTATCGACGAGCAGTACTTC.

V is TRBV6-6 and J is TRBJ1-1; D is uncertain. The CDR3 is made up of 12 amino acids. The ends were cut back, 7 bases at V and 3 bases at J, with 9 bases in the middle. The germline V gene encodes CDR1 MNHNY and CDR2 SVGAGI (reference sequence). CDR3 protein: CASTFEDTEAFF. CDR3 sequence (DNA): TGTGCCAGCACCTTCGAGGACACTGAAGCTTTCTTT.